Shown below are 20 T cell receptor beta chains from a single sample sequenced in a study of T-cell memory formation after mild COVID-19 (TCRdb year 2021). Library preparation employed 5' RACE. TCRdb records Illumina NovaSeq 6000 as the sequencer. The public reads were reprocessed in TCRdb via fastp at Q25 and MiXCR, keeping in-frame beta chains. Every distinct CDR3 protein forms one entry, paired with its most common genes and DNA. The sample contains roughly 170,000 distinct CDR3 sequences, 20% to 25% of them found a single time. The ten largest clones represent around 23% of the sample. Specimen: PBMCs or a T cell subset sorted from them (not recorded which). All receptors come from an adult woman who had mild COVID-19 (a few samples of this study predate the infection). The sample titles of this study are shuffled in the database, so cell type and time point are left out; the donor was told from shared clones.

This chain uses TRBV6-1 with TRBJ2-7, with D possibly being TRBD1 or TRBD2 (6 bases each). Between the trimmed V and J ends, which lost 6 bases and 4 bases, there was a span of 13 bases. The CDR3 length is 13 residues. Germline-derived CDR1 and CDR2 are MNHNS and SASEGT. DNA for the CDR3: TGTGCCAGCAGCGCGGGACAACTTTACGAGCAGTACTTC. Protein: CASSAGQLYEQYF.

The rearrangement links TRBV5-1 to TRBJ1-1, with D hard to call. This CDR3 comprises 14 residues. The germline V gene has CDR1 SGHRS and CDR2 YFSETQ. V gave up 0 bases and J gave up 1 base, with 7 bases separating them. The CDR3 DNA sequence: TGCGCCAGCAGCTTGGGGTCGGCGAACACTGAAGCTTTCTTT. It yields the protein CASSLGSANTEAFF.

V gene TRBV7-9 combines with J gene TRBJ2-7; 8 bases match TRBD2. CDR3 size: 19 residues. Germline V gene lookup returns CDR1 SEHNR and CDR2 FQNEAQ (reference sequence). Trimming removed 3 bases from V and 0 bases from J; junction bases left unmatched: 16. CDR3: CASSFAPIIAGPLSYEQYF. The CDR3 DNA sequence: TGTGCCAGCAGCTTTGCCCCCATTATAGCGGGACCACTCTCCTACGAGCAGTACTTC.

This clonotype came up a few times. This chain connects TRBV7-8 to TRBJ1-4; TRBD1 matches 8 bases. The junction had 11 bases not matched to a gene; V was cut back by 2 bases and J by 0 bases. The germline V gene has CDR1 SGHVS and CDR2 FQNEAQ. This CDR3 spans 19 amino acids. CDR3 coding DNA: TGTGCCAGCAGCTTATATGGGGGACAGGTCAGCACAACTAATGAAAAACTGTTTTTT. It is translated as CASSLYGGQVSTTNEKLFF.

This clonotype was picked up a small number of times. This rearrangement joins TRBV2 to TRBJ1-1; 7 bases map to TRBD1. The ends lost 4 bases at V and 7 bases at J; junction bases unmatched: 9. The CDR3 is 14 residues long. Germline CDR1 is SNHLY and CDR2 is FYNNEI. This chain's CDR3 is CASSAPRTGDEAFF. Written as DNA, the CDR3 is TGTGCCAGCAGTGCTCCGCGGACAGGTGATGAAGCTTTCTTT.

J is TRBJ1-1 and V is TRBV9; D uncertain. CDR3 length equals 15 residues. Germline V CDR1 and CDR2: SGDLS, YYNGEE. With 0 bases removed from V and 1 base from J, the gap between germline ends came to 10 bases. Written as DNA, the CDR3 is TGTGCCAGCAGCGTAGCGGGCCAGCCGAACACTGAAGCTTTCTTT. It yields the protein CASSVAGQPNTEAFF.

The chain employs TRBV6-5 and TRBJ2-5, with D maybe TRBD2 (5 bases). The CDR3 runs 14 residues. The V end lost 3 bases, the J end lost 5 bases, and 13 bases lay between the germline ends. CDR1 is MNHEY and CDR2 is SVGAGI in the germline V gene. The CDR3 here is CASSYLRAWETQYF. As DNA, the CDR3 is TGTGCCAGCAGTTATTTGAGGGCTTGGGAGACCCAGTACTTC.

The chain is built from TRBV7-8 and TRBJ1-1; a weak D match, TRBD1 (6 bases). Deletions cut 5 bases from V and 7 bases from J, with 17 bases between. CDR1 is SGHVS and CDR2 is FQNEAQ in the germline V gene. There are 14 residues in the CDR3. Here the CDR3 reads CASSPIWGAHEAFF. CDR3 nucleotides: TGTGCCAGCAGCCCAATATGGGGGGCACATGAAGCTTTCTTT.

The gene calls are TRBV5-1 and TRBJ2-4, with D hard to call. The CDR3 sequence is 14 residues long. V lost 4 bases and J 8 bases, leaving 16 bases between the germline ends. Germline V lookup: CDR1 SGHRS, CDR2 YFSETQ. The CDR3 nucleotides read TGCGCCAGCAGCCCGACGTCCACACGGGACATTCAGTACTTC. It codes for CASSPTSTRDIQYF. Full variable domain (outside the CDR3, taken from reference TRBV5-1 and TRBJ2-4): KAGVTQTPRYLIKTRGQQVTLSCSPISGHRSVSWYQQTPGQGLQFLFEYFSETQRNKGNFPGRFSGRQFSNSRSEMNVSTLELGDSALYLCASSPTSTRDIQYFGAGTRLSVL.

This clonotype was seen a handful of times. The genes are TRBV6-6 and TRBJ1-1; D is uncertain. The V gene's germline CDR1 is MNHNY and CDR2 SVGAGI (reference sequence). V was pared by 7 bases and J by 1 base, with 10 bases between. This CDR3 spans 13 amino acids. Here the CDR3 reads CASKSGTNTEAFF. As DNA, the CDR3 is TGTGCCAGCAAATCAGGAACGAACACTGAAGCTTTCTTT.

This clonotype showed up just a few times. The CDR3: CASSQDVGGETQYF. Here the CDR3 DNA reads TGCGCCAGCAGCCAAGATGTAGGGGGGGAGACCCAGTACTTC. V and J are TRBV4-3 and TRBJ2-5; either TRBD1 or TRBD2 may fit D (6 bases each). Trimming took off 0 bases at V and 5 bases at J, with 10 bases between the two ends. Germline assignment: CDR1 LGHNA and CDR2 YSLEER. The CDR3 has 14 amino acids.

The chain joins TRBV2 to TRBJ2-7, with D uncertain. Germline lookup yields CDR1 SNHLY and CDR2 FYNNEI. The V gene lost 5 bases and the J gene lost 1 base, with 12 bases spanning the gap. The CDR3 contains 14 residues. The CDR3 sequence: CASSLYWKSYEQYF. In DNA form, the CDR3 reads TGTGCCAGCAGTCTCTACTGGAAATCCTACGAGCAGTACTTC.

This clonotype was recorded a few times. The rearrangement uses TRBV5-1 and TRBJ2-3; maybe TRBD1 (6 bases). Germline values: CDR1 SGHRS, CDR2 YFSETQ. The V end lost 2 bases, the J end lost 0 bases, and 13 bases lay between the germline ends. There are 16 residues in the CDR3. CDR3 residues: CASSFRGSTSTDTQYF. CDR3 sequence (DNA): TGCGCCAGCAGCTTTAGGGGGTCGACTAGCACAGATACGCAGTATTTT.

This clonotype was seen a handful of times. This chain uses TRBV7-3 with TRBJ1-2, with TRBD1 as a possible D gene (6 bases). Germline V gene lookup returns CDR1 SGHTA and CDR2 FQGTGA. V lost 5 bases, J lost 4 bases, and 17 bases lay in between. CDR3 size: 15 residues. The CDR3 sequence is CASSPWPGDAYGYTF. The CDR3 coding sequence is TGTGCCAGCAGCCCGTGGCCAGGGGATGCCTATGGCTACACCTTC.

This clonotype was seen more than once but under ten times. This sequence joins TRBV7-9 and TRBJ2-1; 11 nucleotides match TRBD1. Germline V gene data show CDR1 as SEHNR and CDR2 as FQNEAQ (reference sequence). Trimming removed 3 bases from V and 0 bases from J; junction bases left unmatched: 4. The CDR3 spans 17 residues. Here the CDR3 reads CASSFSGTGGSYNEQFF. The CDR3, as DNA: TGTGCCAGCAGCTTTTCCGGGACAGGGGGCTCCTACAATGAGCAGTTCTTC.

The chain couples TRBV2 to TRBJ2-3; possible D gene TRBD2, 6 bases. CDR1 is SNHLY, CDR2 FYNNEI, per germline. With 6 bases removed from V and 6 bases from J, the gap between germline ends came to 19 bases. The CDR3 extends over 15 amino acids. The CDR3 coding sequence is TGTGCCAGCAGGGACATAGCGGTTAGGAAGGATACGCAGTATTTT. This codes for CASRDIAVRKDTQYF.

The table lists this clonotype with a count of one. The chain recombines TRBV7-6 with TRBJ2-2; D gene unclear. The germline V gene has CDR1 SGHVS and CDR2 FNYEAQ. This CDR3 contains 12 residues. V lost 1 base to trimming and J lost 8 bases, with 5 bases between them. The CDR3 nucleotides read TGTGCCAGCAGCTTAGTGGTAGGGGAGCTGTTTTTT. As protein: CASSLVVGELFF.

V usage is TRBV5-6 and J usage is TRBJ1-1, with 11 bases aligning to TRBD1. The CDR3 runs 17 residues. V lost 5 bases and J lost 3; bases outside the gene matches: 12. Germline V lookup: CDR1 SGHDT, CDR2 YYEEEE. As DNA, the CDR3 is TGTGCCAGCAGGATGGGACAGGGGGTGTGGTTCGACACTGAAGCTTTCTTT. Encoded protein: CASRMGQGVWFDTEAFF.

This rearrangement joins TRBV27 to TRBJ2-1; 13 bases are a match to TRBD2. The J segment lost 9 bases and the V segment lost 10 bases, leaving 12 bases of the junction unmatched. This CDR3 is 15 amino acids long. CDR1 and CDR2 from the germline V gene are MNHEY and SMNVEV (reference sequence). CDR3 loop: CATRLGLAGVFEQFF. The CDR3 DNA reads TGTGCCACCAGACTCGGACTAGCGGGAGTATTTGAGCAGTTCTTC.

V and J are TRBV9 and TRBJ2-3, with TRBD2 as a possible D gene (6 bases). Germline CDR1 SGDLS, CDR2 YYNGEE. Trimming removed 0 bases from V and 2 bases from J, with 13 bases in between. The CDR3 contains 16 residues. CDR3 nucleotide sequence: TGTGCCAGCAGCGTAGGGGACTTCCGACCCACAGATACGCAGTATTTT. This codes for CASSVGDFRPTDTQYF.